These 21 T cell receptor beta chains were all obtained from the same sample, sequenced in a study of cytomegalovirus exposure and HLA in healthy donors. The PCR made use of 60 Vbeta and 13 Jbeta primers. Only in-frame clones appear in the TCRdb table, and some are missing; sequencing was by immunoSEQ multiplex PCR. The data contain 180,000 or so clones, approximately 83% of them singletons. Sequenced sample: PBMCs. Receptors originate from a boy between 2 and 15 years old in good health and CMV-seronegative.

The chain couples TRBV5-4 to TRBJ2-5; tentative D call: TRBD2 (6 bases). Deletions cut 2 bases from V and 2 bases from J, with 7 bases between. Germline V lookup: CDR1 SGHNT, CDR2 YYREEE (reference sequence). The CDR3 spans 13 residues. The DNA of the CDR3 is TGTGCCAGCAGCTTACGGGGGCAAGAGACCCAGTACTTC. It codes for CASSLRGQETQYF.

This clone occurred once. This chain uses TRBV27 with TRBJ1-4; D gene uncertain. The germline gives CDR1 MNHEY, CDR2 SMNVEV (reference sequence). The CDR3 loop spans 14 amino acids. The V gene lost 0 bases and the J gene lost 6 bases, with 8 bases spanning the gap. CDR3 loop: CASSLSRLHEKLFF. Written as DNA, the CDR3 is TGTGCCAGCAGTTTATCGAGACTCCATGAAAAACTGTTTTTT.

The chain uses TRBV4-1 and TRBJ1-1; D possibly corresponds to TRBD1 (5 bases). The germline gives CDR1 MGHRA, CDR2 YSYEKL. This CDR3 contains 15 residues. V was cut by 1 base and J by 1 base, with 10 bases left in between. DNA of the CDR3: TGCGCCAGCAGCCAAGTGCCCAGGGAGAACACTGAAGCTTTCTTT. Amino acids: CASSQVPRENTEAFF.

This clone has only a few counts. The CDR3 loop reads CASSQDRASGGSLETQYF. DNA of the CDR3: TGCGCCAGCAGCCAAGATCGTGCTAGCGGGGGGTCACTAGAGACCCAGTACTTC. The chain carries TRBV4-1 and TRBJ2-5; 11 positions agree with TRBD2. The CDR3 covers 18 residues. Germline CDR1 is MGHRA and CDR2 is YSYEKL. Trimming took 0 bases from V and 4 from J; bases not matched to a gene: 10.

CDR3 coding DNA: TGTGCCAGTAGTTTAAGGACAGGGGGTAGAACTGAAGCTTTCTTT. This sequence encodes CASSLRTGGRTEAFF. The genes are TRBV19 and TRBJ1-1; TRBD1 agrees at 10 bases. Germline CDR1 reads LNHDA; CDR2 reads SQIVND (reference sequence). The CDR3 extends over 15 amino acids. The V segment lost 5 bases and the J segment 5 bases; nucleotides outside the gene matches: 8. The whole variable domain, remainder taken from reference TRBV19 and TRBJ1-1, is DGGITQSPKYLFRKEGQNVTLSCEQNLNHDAMYWYRQDPGQGLRLIYYSQIVNDFQKGDIAEGYSVSREKKESFPLTVTSAQKNPTAFYLCASSLRTGGRTEAFFGQGTRLTVV.

This clone occurred a few times. This chain links TRBV9 with TRBJ2-1; a possible D gene is TRBD2 (7 bases). This CDR3 region has 15 residues. Per the germline V gene, CDR1 is SGDLS and CDR2 is YYNGEE. Trimming took 3 bases from V and 9 from J, leaving 19 bases between them. For the CDR3, the DNA is TGTGCCAGCAGCGCCTCGTGGGGGGGGGCCACTGAGCAGTTCTTC. Its translation: CASSASWGGATEQFF.

V usage is TRBV9 and J usage is TRBJ2-3; D is perhaps TRBD1 (5 bases). The CDR3 has 15 amino acids. Germline CDR1 is SGDLS and CDR2 is YYNGEE. Trimming took 0 bases from V and 7 from J, leaving 15 bases between them. CDR3 nucleotides: TGTGCCAGCAGCGTAGGCAGCAGGGAAGGGAATACGCAGTATTTT. Encoded protein: CASSVGSREGNTQYF.

This chain joins TRBV7-9 and TRBJ2-5; a possible D gene is TRBD2 (5 bases). The J call is doubtful: the DNA matches TRBJ2-7 better. The germline V gene encodes CDR1 SEHNR and CDR2 FQNEAQ (reference sequence). This CDR3 contains 15 residues. The CDR3 sequence is CASSLPREGSYEQYF. CDR3 nucleotide sequence: TGTGCCAGCAGCTTGCCCAGAGAGGGCTCCTACGAGCAGTACTTC.

This clone has more than one count but fewer than ten. The gene calls are TRBV7-2 and TRBJ1-5; 7 bases line up with TRBD1. Germline CDR1 is SGHTA and CDR2 is FQGNSA. Germline trimming cut 5 bases from V and 7 bases from J; bases unmatched to any gene: 5. CDR3 length: 13 amino acids. CDR3 sequence reads: CASSPRGEQPQHF. As DNA, the CDR3 is TGTGCCAGCAGCCCCAGGGGGGAGCAGCCCCAGCATTTT.

In the case of this clone: Additional DNA sequences in this sample encode the identical CDR3. The chain joins TRBV9 to TRBJ2-2; D is possibly TRBD2 (7 bases). CDR3 length equals 14 residues. V lost 1 base and J 4 bases, leaving 8 bases between the germline ends. The germline V gene encodes CDR1 SGDLS and CDR2 YYNGEE. The DNA of the CDR3 is TGTGCCAGCAGCGTAAGGGGGGGCACCGGGGAGCTGTTTTTT. It is translated as CASSVRGGTGELFF.

This chain uses TRBV2 with TRBJ2-3; TRBD1 matches 11 bases. Germline trimming cut 7 bases from V and 5 bases from J; bases unmatched to any gene: 5. Germline V gives CDR1 SNHLY, CDR2 FYNNEI. The CDR3 runs to 14 residues. The CDR3 DNA is TGTGCCAGCAACGGACAGGGGGCGAAAGATACGCAGTATTTT. This encodes CASNGQGAKDTQYF.

The rearrangement links TRBV30 to TRBJ1-1; 7 positions agree with TRBD1. The germline V gene has CDR1 GTSNPN and CDR2 SVGIG (reference sequence). Trimming at V came to 0 bases and at J to 3 bases, leaving 4 bases not matched to a gene. The CDR3 length is 14 residues. The chain's CDR3 is CAWSVVQGHTEAFF. The CDR3 DNA is TGTGCCTGGAGTGTGGTACAGGGGCACACTGAAGCTTTCTTT.

As concerns this clone: No conserved phenylalanine or tryptophan ends this CDR3, so it is likely a read error. The limits of the CDR3 on the DNA are not certain, so only TCRdb's listed CDR3 is given. This chain links TRBV5-4 with TRBJ2-3; TRBD1 is the table's D call, not checked against the DNA. The CDR3 sequence runs 11 residues, both termini included. Germline-derived CDR1 and CDR2 are SGHNT and YYREEE (reference sequence). The chain's CDR3 is CASSLGGQLFL.

The genes are TRBV2 and TRBJ2-3; tentative D call: TRBD2 (7 bases). Germline V lookup: CDR1 SNHLY, CDR2 FYNNEI. The V end was cut by 6 bases, the J end by 0 bases, with 10 bases between. CDR3 size: 14 residues. The CDR3 nucleotides read TGTGCCAGCAGCGGGGGGCGAAGCACAGATACGCAGTATTTT. Its translation is CASSGGRSTDTQYF.

The chain combines TRBV6-5 with TRBJ2-7, with 8 bases fitting TRBD2. CDR1 is MNHEY and CDR2 is SVGAGI in the germline V gene. Trimming took 3 bases from V and 9 from J; bases not matched to a gene: 13. This CDR3 spans 15 amino acids. The CDR3 DNA reads TGTGCCAGCAGTTATAGTAGCGGGACTACAATGAGGCAGTACTTC. This codes for CASSYSSGTTMRQYF.

In this sample, this clone turned up a few times. The chain links TRBV15 to TRBJ1-4; TRBD1 might be the D (6 bases). The CDR3 covers 15 residues. CDR1 LNHNV and CDR2 YYDKDF come from the germline V gene (reference sequence). The germline V and J ends were trimmed by 1 base and 5 bases, with 11 bases remaining between them. The CDR3 region has the DNA TGTGCCACCAGCAGAGGGGCAGGGGCAAATGAAAAACTGTTTTTT. Its protein product is CATSRGAGANEKLFF.

As to this clone: At one end, the junction sequence differs from germline, possibly due to a read error. The chain recombines TRBV9 with TRBJ2-7, with D possibly TRBD1 on 6 matching bases. The CDR3 spans 13 residues. Germline CDR1 SGDLS, CDR2 YYNGEE. For the CDR3, the DNA is TGTGCCAGCAGCGTGCCCCGGATCAGGGGTCGGGACTTC. Translated: CASSVPRIRGRDF.

This sequence joins TRBV11-2 and TRBJ2-1; 9 bases fit TRBD2. The CDR3 runs to 15 residues. The V and J ends lost 5 bases and 12 bases, in that order; junction bases with no gene match: 14. Germline V lookup: CDR1 SGHAT, CDR2 FQNNGV. The CDR3 is CASSPWEAGGFRQFF. For the CDR3, the DNA is TGTGCCAGCAGCCCTTGGGAAGCGGGGGGTTTTCGGCAGTTCTTC.

This clone was seen only a few times. The CDR3: CASSPGSRLAKNIQYF. The CDR3 bases are TGTGCCAGCAGCCCCGGGAGCCGGCTAGCCAAAAACATTCAGTACTTC. The rearrangement uses TRBV7-2 and TRBJ2-4; TRBD2 is a possible D gene (6 bases). Germline CDR1 is SGHTA and CDR2 is FQGNSA. Trimming took 5 bases from V and 0 from J, leaving 14 bases between them. This CDR3 contains 16 residues. The full variable domain, its missing parts supplied by reference TRBV7-2 and TRBJ2-4, is GAGVSQSPSNKVTEKGKDVELRCDPISGHTALYWYRQSLGQGLEFLIYFQGNSAPDKSGLPSDRFSAERTGGSVSTLTIQRTQQEDSAVYLCASSPGSRLAKNIQYFGAGTRLSVL.

The chain employs TRBV7-8 and TRBJ1-2; D may be TRBD1 (5 bases). Germline-derived CDR1 and CDR2 are SGHVS and FQNEAQ. V dropped 2 bases and J dropped 4 bases, with 20 bases sitting between them. The CDR3 totals 17 residues. The CDR3 DNA follows: TGTGCCAGCAGCTTAAGCCCAAGGGGACTCTGGGGCTATGGCTACACCTTC. This gives the protein CASSLSPRGLWGYGYTF.

This clone came up a few times. The rearrangement links TRBV18 to TRBJ1-2; TRBD1 agrees at 7 bases. V shed 3 bases and J 5 bases; nucleotides not matched to a gene: 6. In germline, CDR1 is KGHSH, CDR2 LQKENI. This CDR3 has 14 residues. The CDR3 sequence is CASSPAGQQYGYTF. CDR3 nucleotide sequence: TGTGCCAGCTCACCTGCGGGACAGCAGTATGGCTACACCTTC. Together with reference TRBV18 and TRBJ1-2, the CDR3 gives the full variable domain: NAGVMQNPRHLVRRRGQEARLRCSPMKGHSHVYWYRQLPEEGLKFMVYLQKENIIDESGMPKERFSAEFPKEGPSILRIQQVVRGDSAAYFCASSPAGQQYGYTFGSGTRLTVV.